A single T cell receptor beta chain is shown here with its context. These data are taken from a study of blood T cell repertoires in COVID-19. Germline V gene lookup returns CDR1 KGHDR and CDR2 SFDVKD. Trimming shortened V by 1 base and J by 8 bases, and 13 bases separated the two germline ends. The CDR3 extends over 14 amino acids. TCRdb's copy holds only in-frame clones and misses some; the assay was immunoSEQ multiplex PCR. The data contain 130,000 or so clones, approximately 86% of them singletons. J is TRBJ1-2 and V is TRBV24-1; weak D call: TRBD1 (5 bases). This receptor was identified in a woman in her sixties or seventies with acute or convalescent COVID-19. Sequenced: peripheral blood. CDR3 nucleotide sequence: TGTGCCACCAGTGATTTAGGCAGGGACTTCGGCTACACCTTC. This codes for CATSDLGRDFGYTF.